This TCR beta chain was sequenced for a study of blood T cell repertoires in COVID-19. Study at large: Samples taken during acute and convalescent COVID-19 were collected in the United States, Italy and Spain. T cells, B-cell-depleted T cells, or PBMCs supplied cDNA or gDNA.

The sample holds one count of this clone. The assay was immunoSEQ multiplex PCR, and TCRdb's table has in-frame clones only and misses some. In the table there are about 170,000 clones, 84% of which are singletons. The V and J ends lost 7 bases and 10 bases respectively, with 11 bases between them. Germline V gene sequence: CDR1 LGHDT, CDR2 YNNKEL (reference sequence). The length of the CDR3 is 11 residues. The chain couples TRBV3-1 (or the pseudogene TRBV3-2) to TRBJ2-1; no definite D call. Sequencing used peripheral blood. This clonotype originated in an elderly woman with COVID-19, enrolled during active disease. In DNA, the CDR3 is TGTGCCAGCAATGGTCAGTTGGAGCAGTTCTTC. Amino acids: CASNGQLEQFF.